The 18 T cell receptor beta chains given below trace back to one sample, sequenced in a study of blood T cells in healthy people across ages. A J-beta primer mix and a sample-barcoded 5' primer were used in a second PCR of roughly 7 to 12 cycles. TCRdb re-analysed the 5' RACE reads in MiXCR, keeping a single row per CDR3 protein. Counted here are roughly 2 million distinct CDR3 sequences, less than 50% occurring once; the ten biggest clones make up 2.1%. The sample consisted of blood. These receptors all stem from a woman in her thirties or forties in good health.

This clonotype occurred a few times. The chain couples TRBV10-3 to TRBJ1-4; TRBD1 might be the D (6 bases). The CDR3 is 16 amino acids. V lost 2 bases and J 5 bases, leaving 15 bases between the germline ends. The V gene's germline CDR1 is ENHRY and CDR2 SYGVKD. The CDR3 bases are TGTGCCATCAGTGAGGTGGACAGCCACCCCAATGAAAAACTGTTTTTT. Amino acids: CAISEVDSHPNEKLFF.

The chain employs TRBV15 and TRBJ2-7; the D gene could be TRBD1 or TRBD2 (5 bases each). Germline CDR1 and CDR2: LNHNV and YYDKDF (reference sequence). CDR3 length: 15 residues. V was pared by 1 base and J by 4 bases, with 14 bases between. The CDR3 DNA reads TGTGCCACCAGCAGAGTCGGGGCGCAGGCTTACGAGCAGTACTTC. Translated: CATSRVGAQAYEQYF.

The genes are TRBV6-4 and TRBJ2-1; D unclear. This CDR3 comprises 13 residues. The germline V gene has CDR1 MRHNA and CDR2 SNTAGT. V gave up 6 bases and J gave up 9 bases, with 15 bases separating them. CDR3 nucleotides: TGTGCCAGCAGGAGAGAAGAGAATCGTGAGCAGTTCTTC. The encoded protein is CASRREENREQFF.

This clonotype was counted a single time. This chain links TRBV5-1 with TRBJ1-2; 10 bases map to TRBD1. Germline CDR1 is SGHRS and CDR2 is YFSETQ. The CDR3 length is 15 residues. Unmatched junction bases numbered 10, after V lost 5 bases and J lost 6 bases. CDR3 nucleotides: TGCGCCAGCAGTCAGACAGGGGGCACTAATAATGGCTACACCTTC. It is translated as CASSQTGGTNNGYTF.

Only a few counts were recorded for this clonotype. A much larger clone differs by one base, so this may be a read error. The CDR3 DNA reads TGTGCCAGCAGCCAACCGGGACAGGGGGCCATGAGTAGCTCCTACAATGAGCAGTTCTTC. Translated: CASSQPGQGAMSSSYNEQFF. The genes are TRBV7-9 and TRBJ2-1, with 12 bases fitting TRBD1. The CDR3 runs 20 residues. Trimming removed 5 bases from V and 0 bases from J; junction bases left unmatched: 14. CDR1 and CDR2 (germline): SEHNR, FQNEAQ (reference sequence).

CDR3 nucleotide sequence: TGTGCCAGCAGCACCACTAGCGCCGTCAACAATGAGCAGTTCTTC. Residues: CASSTTSAVNNEQFF. V usage is TRBV13 and J usage is TRBJ2-1; 7 bases align to TRBD2. From germline, CDR1 is PRHDT and CDR2 FYEKMQ (reference sequence). The CDR3 has 15 amino acids. Trimming removed 5 bases from V and 5 bases from J; junction bases left unmatched: 9.

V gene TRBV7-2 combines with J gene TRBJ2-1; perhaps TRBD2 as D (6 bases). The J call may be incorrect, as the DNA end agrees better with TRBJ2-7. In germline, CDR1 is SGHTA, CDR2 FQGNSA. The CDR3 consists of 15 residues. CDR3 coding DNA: TGTGCCAGCAGCTCGGGAGCCTCCCCCTACAATGAGCAGTACTTC. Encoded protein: CASSSGASPYNEQYF.

The CDR3 protein is CASSLRTEHYEQYF. CDR3 nucleotides: TGCGCCAGCAGCTTGAGGACAGAGCACTACGAGCAGTACTTC. This chain connects TRBV5-1 to TRBJ2-7, with D possibly matching TRBD1 (6 bases). V lost 1 base and J lost 3, with 11 bases in between. In germline, CDR1 is SGHRS, CDR2 YFSETQ. This CDR3 is built from 14 residues.

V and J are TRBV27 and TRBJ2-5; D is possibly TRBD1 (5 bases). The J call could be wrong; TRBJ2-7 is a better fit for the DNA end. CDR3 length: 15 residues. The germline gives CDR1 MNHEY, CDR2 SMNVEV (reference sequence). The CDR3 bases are TGTGCCAGCAGTCCCAATTTAAATCAGGGCAACGAGCAGTACTTC. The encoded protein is CASSPNLNQGNEQYF.

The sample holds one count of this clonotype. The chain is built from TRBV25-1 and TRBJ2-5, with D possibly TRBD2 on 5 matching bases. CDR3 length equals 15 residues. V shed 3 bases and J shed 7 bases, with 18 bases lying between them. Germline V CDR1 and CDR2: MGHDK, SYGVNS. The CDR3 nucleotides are TGTGCCAGCAGTGATACCGGCGGGCCGCACGGGACCCAGTACTTC. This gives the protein CASSDTGGPHGTQYF. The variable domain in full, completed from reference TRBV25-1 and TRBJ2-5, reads EADIYQTPRYLVIGTGKKITLECSQTMGHDKMYWYQQDPGMELHLIHYSYGVNSTEKGDLSSESTVSRIRTEHFPLTLESARPSHTSQYLCASSDTGGPHGTQYFGPGTRLLVL.

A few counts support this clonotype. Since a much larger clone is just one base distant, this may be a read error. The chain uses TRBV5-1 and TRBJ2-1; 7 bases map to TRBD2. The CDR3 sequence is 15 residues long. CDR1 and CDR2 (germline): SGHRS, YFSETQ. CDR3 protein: CTSSPGGSSYNEQFF. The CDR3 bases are TGCACCAGCAGCCCCGGGGGGAGCTCCTACAATGAGCAGTTCTTC.

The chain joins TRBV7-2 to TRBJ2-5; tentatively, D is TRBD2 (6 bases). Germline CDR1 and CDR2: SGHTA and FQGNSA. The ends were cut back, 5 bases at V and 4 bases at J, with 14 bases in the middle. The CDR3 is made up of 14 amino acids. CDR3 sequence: CASSVGGEGETQYF. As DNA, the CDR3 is TGTGCCAGCAGCGTCGGGGGAGAAGGAGAGACCCAGTACTTC.

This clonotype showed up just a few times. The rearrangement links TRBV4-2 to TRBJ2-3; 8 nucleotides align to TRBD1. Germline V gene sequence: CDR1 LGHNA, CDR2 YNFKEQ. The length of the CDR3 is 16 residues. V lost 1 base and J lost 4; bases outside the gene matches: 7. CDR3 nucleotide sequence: TGTGCCAGCAGCCAAGCGGGACAGGTCTTCGCAGATACGCAGTATTTT. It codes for CASSQAGQVFADTQYF.

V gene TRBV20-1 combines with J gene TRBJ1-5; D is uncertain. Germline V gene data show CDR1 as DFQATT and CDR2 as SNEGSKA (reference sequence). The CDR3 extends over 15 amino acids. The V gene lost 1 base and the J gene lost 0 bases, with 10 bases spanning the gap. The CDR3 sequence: CSARAPLYSNQPQHF. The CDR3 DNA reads TGCAGTGCTAGAGCCCCACTTTATAGCAATCAGCCCCAGCATTTT.

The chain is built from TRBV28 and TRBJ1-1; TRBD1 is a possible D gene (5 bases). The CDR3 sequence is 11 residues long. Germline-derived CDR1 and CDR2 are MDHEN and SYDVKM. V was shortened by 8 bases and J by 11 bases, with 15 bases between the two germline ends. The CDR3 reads CASGGARAAFF. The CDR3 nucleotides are TGTGCCAGCGGGGGTGCCAGAGCGGCTTTCTTT. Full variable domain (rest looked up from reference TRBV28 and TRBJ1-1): DVKVTQSSRYLVKRTGEKVFLECVQDMDHENMFWYRQDPGLGLRLIYFSYDVKMKEKGDIPEGYSVSREKKERFSLILESASTNQTSMYLCASGGARAAFFGQGTRLTVV.

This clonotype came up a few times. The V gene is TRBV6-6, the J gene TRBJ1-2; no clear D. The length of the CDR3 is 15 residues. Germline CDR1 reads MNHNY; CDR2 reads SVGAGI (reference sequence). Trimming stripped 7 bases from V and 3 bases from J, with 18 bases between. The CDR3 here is CASKSFTALDYGYTF. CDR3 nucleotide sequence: TGTGCCAGCAAATCCTTTACCGCTCTGGACTATGGCTACACCTTC.

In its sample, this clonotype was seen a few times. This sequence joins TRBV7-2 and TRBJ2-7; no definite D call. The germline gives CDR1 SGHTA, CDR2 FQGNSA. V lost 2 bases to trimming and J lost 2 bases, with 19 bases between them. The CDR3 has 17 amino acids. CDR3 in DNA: TGTGCCAGCAGCTTATACGACATCCGCTATTTCCCCTACGAGCAGTACTTC. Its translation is CASSLYDIRYFPYEQYF.

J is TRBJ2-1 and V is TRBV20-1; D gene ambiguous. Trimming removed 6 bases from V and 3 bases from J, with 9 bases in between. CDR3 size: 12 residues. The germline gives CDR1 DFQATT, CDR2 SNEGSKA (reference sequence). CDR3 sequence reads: CSARISYNEQFF. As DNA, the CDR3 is TGCAGTGCGCGCATTAGCTACAATGAGCAGTTCTTC.